The T cell receptor (beta chain) described here comes from a study of monozygotic twins with inflammatory bowel disease. Study-wide results and limits: Researchers were unable to tell different T cell subtypes apart. Added variability in patient repertoires may stem from differing immunosuppressive treatments.

Eight separate reactions per sample served to make cDNA. Each UMI, carrying a 6-nucleotide sample barcode, came from template switching. One entry per CDR3 protein, without DNA, is what TCRdb gives after re-calling the 5' RACE reads. The sample holds about 210,000 distinct CDR3 sequences. Details on this clonotype: The antigen is not known.

The CDR3 totals 15 residues. Germline CDR1 and CDR2: MGHDK and SYGVNS. This TCR was recovered from a human donor with ulcerative colitis or Crohn's disease, or a healthy co-twin of an affected twin (not recorded which). The chain employs TRBV25-1 and TRBJ2-3; as DNA is missing, the TRBD2 call by TCRdb cannot be tested. Material: blood. This chain's CDR3 is CASSERTRSGRSQYF.